This TCR beta chain was sequenced for a study of blood T cell repertoires in COVID-19. This CDR3 comprises 17 residues. Trimming took 7 bases from V and 1 from J, leaving 22 bases between them. CDR1 LNHDA and CDR2 SQIVND come from the germline V gene (reference sequence). The assay was immunoSEQ multiplex PCR, and TCRdb's table has in-frame clones only and misses some. Of roughly 290,000 clones listed, roughly 80% were seen once; the top ten hold about 4%. The V and J genes are TRBV19 and TRBJ1-2; D perhaps matches TRBD1 (6 bases). The receptor was isolated from a woman aged 45-65 years with active or convalescent COVID-19. Sequencing was carried out using peripheral blood. CDR3 bases: TGTGCCAGTAACCCCTCCACCGGGACACAGAGTAACTATGGCTACACCTTC. Its protein is CASNPSTGTQSNYGYTF.